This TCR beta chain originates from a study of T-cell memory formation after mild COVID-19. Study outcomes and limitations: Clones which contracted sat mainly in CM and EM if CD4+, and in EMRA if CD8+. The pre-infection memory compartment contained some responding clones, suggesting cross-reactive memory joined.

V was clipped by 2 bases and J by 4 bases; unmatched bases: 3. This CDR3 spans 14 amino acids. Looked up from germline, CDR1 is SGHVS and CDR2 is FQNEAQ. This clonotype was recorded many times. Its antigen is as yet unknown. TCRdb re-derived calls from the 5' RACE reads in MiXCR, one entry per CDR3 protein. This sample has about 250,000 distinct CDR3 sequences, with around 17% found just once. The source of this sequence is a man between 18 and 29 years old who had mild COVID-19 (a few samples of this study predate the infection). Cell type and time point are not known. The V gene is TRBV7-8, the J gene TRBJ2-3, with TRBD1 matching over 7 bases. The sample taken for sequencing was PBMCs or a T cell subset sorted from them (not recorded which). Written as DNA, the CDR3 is TGTGCCAGCAGCTTATCAACAGGGGCAGATACGCAGTATTTT. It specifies CASSLSTGADTQYF. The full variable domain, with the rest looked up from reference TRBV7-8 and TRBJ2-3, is GAGVSQSPRYKVAKRGQDVALRCDPISGHVSLFWYQQALGQGPEFLTYFQNEAQLDKSGLPSDRFFAERPEGSVSTLKIQRTQQEDSAVYLCASSLSTGADTQYFGPGTRLTVL.